The next 26 T cell receptor beta chains were all read from a single sample in a study of radiotherapy plus CTLA-4 blockade in lung cancer. Data came from immunoSEQ multiplex PCR; TCRdb stores just in-frame clones and leaves some out. This sample yields 65,000 to 90,000 clones, of which around 86% are seen a single time; around 0.8% belongs to the top ten. This specimen was peripheral blood, taken from a patient treated with radiotherapy plus ipilimumab. The receptors were gathered from a human donor with non-small cell lung cancer who had stable disease on radiotherapy plus ipilimumab.

The chain has TRBV19 and TRBJ1-2, with D possibly being TRBD1 (6 bases). Germline CDR1 is LNHDA and CDR2 is SQIVND (reference sequence). Trimming shortened V by 0 bases and J by 1 base, and 18 bases separated the two germline ends. This CDR3 region has 18 residues. The CDR3, as DNA: TGTGCCAGTAGTATAGACTTTTCAGGACAGAGGAGTAACTATGGCTACACCTTC. It yields the protein CASSIDFSGQRSNYGYTF.

Comments on this clone: Other DNA sequences of this sample code for an identical CDR3. V usage is TRBV18 and J usage is TRBJ2-7; possible D gene TRBD2, 5 bases. V shed 2 bases and J shed 3 bases, with 5 bases lying between them. There are 12 residues in the CDR3. Germline V CDR1 and CDR2: KGHSH, LQKENI. This CDR3 reads CASSPEGYEQYF. CDR3 bases: TGTGCCAGCTCACCAGAGGGCTACGAGCAGTACTTC.

The chain carries TRBV19 and TRBJ2-3, with D tentatively TRBD1 (6 bases). The V end lost 1 base, the J end lost 6 bases, and 17 bases lay between the germline ends. Germline V CDR1 and CDR2: LNHDA, SQIVND (reference sequence). This CDR3 contains 16 residues. As DNA, the CDR3 is TGTGCCAGTAGTATAGTCGGGCAGGGGAGTGTGGATACGCAGTATTTT. Translated, it gives CASSIVGQGSVDTQYF.

The chain is built from TRBV20-1 and TRBJ2-1; D unresolved. V was cut by 6 bases and J by 5 bases, with 8 bases left in between. Germline CDR1 DFQATT, CDR2 SNEGSKA (reference sequence). The CDR3 totals 11 residues. The CDR3 sequence: CSAPLHNEQFF. In nucleotides, the CDR3 is TGCAGTGCCCCACTACACAATGAGCAGTTCTTC.

This clone is a singleton in its sample. CDR3 bases: TGTGCCAGCAGTCCCGGGACAGGGGGAAGGAGAGGCTACACCTTC. It specifies CASSPGTGGRRGYTF. This sequence joins TRBV6-1 and TRBJ1-2; 11 bases line up with TRBD1. CDR3 size: 15 residues. The J segment lost 8 bases and the V segment lost 5 bases, leaving 10 bases of the junction unmatched. Germline V gives CDR1 MNHNS, CDR2 SASEGT.

This CDR3 is CAWRATGSYGYTF. The DNA for the CDR3 is TGTGCCTGGAGGGCTACAGGGAGCTATGGCTACACCTTC. The chain uses TRBV30 and TRBJ1-2, with D possibly being TRBD1 (6 bases). CDR1 and CDR2 from the germline V gene are GTSNPN and SVGIG (reference sequence). With 3 bases removed from V and 4 bases from J, the gap between germline ends came to 12 bases. The CDR3 contains 13 residues.

DNA of the CDR3: TGTGCCAGCTCACCTCGACAGGGTAAAACTGAAGCTTTCTTT. Its translation: CASSPRQGKTEAFF. The rearrangement links TRBV18 to TRBJ1-1, with 7 bases aligning to TRBD1. The V and J ends lost 3 bases and 5 bases, in that order; junction bases with no gene match: 6. CDR1 and CDR2 (germline): KGHSH, LQKENI. This CDR3 contains 14 residues.

This clone has more than one count but fewer than ten. V and J are TRBV19 and TRBJ2-7, with 7 bases matching TRBD2. The CDR3 sequence is 13 residues long. With 10 bases clipped from V and 3 bases from J, the junction kept 9 bases outside the gene matches. CDR1 is LNHDA, CDR2 SQIVND, per germline (reference sequence). The CDR3 nucleotides read TGTGCCACTGGGGGAGCGGGAAGCTACGAGCAGTACTTC. This gives the protein CATGGAGSYEQYF.

CDR3 in DNA: TGTGCCAGCAGTACTAGCGGGAGCACAGATACGCAGTATTTT. The encoded protein is CASSTSGSTDTQYF. The chain links TRBV6-4 to TRBJ2-3, with 9 bases lining up with TRBD2. CDR3 length: 14 amino acids. The trim removed 5 bases at V and 0 bases at J, leaving 0 bases unmatched. CDR1 and CDR2 from the germline V gene are MRHNA and SNTAGT.

This clone was detected only once. The rearrangement joins TRBV29-1 to TRBJ2-5; TRBD1 is a possible D gene (6 bases). CDR1 SQVTM and CDR2 ANQGSEA come from the germline V gene. The CDR3 totals 12 residues. The V end was cut by 5 bases, the J end by 2 bases, with 9 bases between. CDR3 in DNA: TGCAGCGTTTCGGGGACACAAGAGACCCAGTACTTC. Translation gives CSVSGTQETQYF. The whole variable domain, filled in from reference TRBV29-1 and TRBJ2-5, reads SAVISQKPSRDICQRGTSLTIQCQVDSQVTMMFWYRQQPGQSLTLIATANQGSEATYESGFVIDKFPISRPNLTFSTLTVSNMSPEDSSIYLCSVSGTQETQYFGPGTRLLVL.

The chain carries TRBV5-1 and TRBJ2-3; D ambiguous. The CDR3 is made up of 14 amino acids. V was trimmed by 4 bases and J by 2 bases, leaving 11 bases between them. CDR1 SGHRS and CDR2 YFSETQ come from the germline V gene. The CDR3 protein is CASSLPTATDTQYF. DNA of the CDR3: TGCGCCAGCAGCCTTCCTACTGCCACAGATACGCAGTATTTT.

This chain connects TRBV19 to TRBJ1-2, with D possibly matching TRBD1 (5 bases). The CDR3 is made up of 14 amino acids. Trimming pared 1 base from V and 7 bases from J, leaving 13 bases between. Germline V CDR1 and CDR2: LNHDA, SQIVND (reference sequence). The DNA of the CDR3 is TGTGCCAGTAGTATAGGAAGGGGTGACGGTGGCTACACCTTC. It is translated as CASSIGRGDGGYTF.

By sample share, this clone is medium-sized. The rearrangement joins TRBV4-1 to TRBJ2-5, with a weak D call TRBD1 (7 bases). This CDR3 has 16 amino acids. Germline CDR1 and CDR2: MGHRA and YSYEKL. The V and J ends lost 4 bases and 2 bases respectively, with 17 bases between them. CDR3 amino acids: CASSPPGGTEQETQYF. CDR3 bases: TGCGCCAGCAGCCCTCCCGGCGGGACAGAACAAGAGACCCAGTACTTC.

V gene TRBV5-4 combines with J gene TRBJ2-5; 12 bases agree with TRBD2. With 3 bases clipped from V and 2 bases from J, the junction kept 17 bases outside the gene matches. The CDR3 has 20 residues. Germline CDR1 and CDR2: SGHNT and YYREEE (reference sequence). The CDR3 loop reads CASSSYPRRRLAGDQETQYF. CDR3 sequence (DNA): TGTGCCAGCAGCTCATATCCCCGCCGAAGACTAGCGGGGGATCAAGAGACCCAGTACTTC.

The chain employs TRBV19 and TRBJ1-2, with no clear D. Trimming stripped 3 bases from V and 10 bases from J, with 12 bases between. Germline CDR1 is LNHDA and CDR2 is SQIVND (reference sequence). The CDR3 extends over 12 amino acids. This CDR3 is CASSMGTSVYTF. CDR3 DNA: TGTGCCAGTAGTATGGGTACATCGGTCTACACCTTC.

The chain joins TRBV7-3 to TRBJ1-6; D possibly corresponds to TRBD1 (6 bases). CDR3 size: 15 residues. V was trimmed by 1 base and J by 9 bases, leaving 13 bases between them. In germline, CDR1 is SGHTA, CDR2 FQGTGA. The CDR3 is CASSLMGRGGSPLHF. Here the CDR3 DNA reads TGTGCCAGCAGCTTAATGGGCAGGGGAGGTTCACCCCTCCACTTT.

The rearrangement uses TRBV5-6 and TRBJ1-2, with D maybe TRBD1 (5 bases). The V gene's germline CDR1 is SGHDT and CDR2 YYEEEE. The V end lost 0 bases, the J end lost 7 bases, and 10 bases lay between the germline ends. This CDR3 contains 13 residues. This CDR3 is CASSLAGRAGYTF. As DNA, the CDR3 is TGTGCCAGCAGCTTGGCTGGCAGGGCTGGCTACACCTTC.

V and J are TRBV7-9 and TRBJ1-1; the D is unclear. This CDR3 region has 15 residues. Germline V gene data show CDR1 as SEHNR and CDR2 as FQNEAQ (reference sequence). V lost 2 bases and J lost 1, with 11 bases in between. CDR3 residues: CASSLFGNQNTEAFF. The CDR3, as DNA: TGTGCCAGCAGCTTATTCGGTAACCAGAACACTGAAGCTTTCTTT.

On this clone itself: The junction does not match germline at one end; this may be a read error. The V and J genes are TRBV7-7 and TRBJ2-7; tentatively, D is TRBD2 (6 bases). Germline V gene lookup returns CDR1 SSHAT and CDR2 FNYEAQ (reference sequence). The CDR3 covers 16 residues. The CDR3 loop reads CASSFFCRRGPYEQYF. The CDR3 DNA reads as TGTGCTAGCAGCTTCTTTTGTCGGCGGGGCCCCTACGAGCAGTACTTC.

This clone is a singleton in its sample. This chain uses TRBV7-6 with TRBJ2-1; perhaps TRBD2 as D (5 bases). Trimming left V 5 bases short and J 8 bases short, with 13 bases between. This CDR3 is built from 13 residues. Germline CDR1 reads SGHVS; CDR2 reads FNYEAQ. CDR3 amino acids: CASSPNEADEQFF. CDR3 nucleotides: TGTGCCAGCAGCCCTAACGAAGCGGATGAGCAGTTCTTC.

CDR3 sequence (DNA): TGTGCCAGCAGCCTATCCGGGGCTAGCGGGAGGGGGAGGACAGATACGCAGTATTTT. It yields the protein CASSLSGASGRGRTDTQYF. The genes are TRBV7-2 and TRBJ2-3; TRBD2 matches 12 bases. This CDR3 region has 19 residues. Germline trimming cut 5 bases from V and 3 bases from J; bases unmatched to any gene: 15. CDR1 and CDR2 (germline): SGHTA, FQGNSA.

In regard to this clone: Relative to the germline gene, one junction end is altered; a read error may explain this. The gene calls are TRBV7-3 and TRBJ2-7; perhaps TRBD1 as D (5 bases). Per the germline V gene, CDR1 is SGHTA and CDR2 is FQGTGA. The CDR3 has 15 amino acids. CDR3 sequence (DNA): TGTGCCAGCAGCGACCAGGGTATCGTCTCCTCCGAGCAGTACTTC. This codes for CASSDQGIVSSEQYF.

The chain links TRBV30 to TRBJ2-7; perhaps TRBD2 as D (6 bases). Germline V gene data show CDR1 as GTSNPN and CDR2 as SVGIG (reference sequence). V gave up 0 bases and J gave up 6 bases, with 18 bases separating them. The CDR3 contains 15 residues. The CDR3 is CAWSVESGRLSEQYF. The CDR3 DNA reads as TGTGCCTGGAGTGTAGAATCAGGGAGGTTGTCCGAGCAGTACTTC. Based on the CDR3 plus reference TRBV30 and TRBJ2-7, the full variable domain is SQTIHQWPATLVQPVGSPLSLECTVEGTSNPNLYWYRQAAGRGLQLLFYSVGIGQISSEVPQNLSASRPQDRQFILSSKKLLLSDSGFYLCAWSVESGRLSEQYFGPGTRLTVT.

The V call is TRBV2, the J call TRBJ1-1; no firm D call. This CDR3 is built from 12 residues. The germline V and J ends were trimmed by 8 bases and 0 bases, with 7 bases remaining between them. Per the germline V gene, CDR1 is SNHLY and CDR2 is FYNNEI. The CDR3 reads CASAYLNTEAFF. The DNA for the CDR3 is TGTGCCAGCGCGTACCTGAACACTGAAGCTTTCTTT.

A note on this clone: Distinct nucleotide sequences in the sample also encode this CDR3. The chain joins TRBV5-4 to TRBJ2-5; possibly TRBD1 for D (6 bases). Trimming left V 2 bases short and J 4 bases short, with 9 bases between. Germline CDR1 and CDR2: SGHNT and YYREEE (reference sequence). CDR3 size: 13 residues. The CDR3 bases are TGTGCCAGCAGCTTACAGGGAGCAGAGACCCAGTACTTC. Translation gives CASSLQGAETQYF.

Only a few counts were recorded for this clone. The chain employs TRBV2 and TRBJ1-2, with D unresolved. This CDR3 contains 14 residues. The V end lost 5 bases, the J end lost 4 bases, and 14 bases lay between the germline ends. Germline V gene lookup returns CDR1 SNHLY and CDR2 FYNNEI. The DNA of the CDR3 is TGTGCCAGCAGTCAGGCAGAGCGGCTCTATGGCTACACCTTC. This gives the protein CASSQAERLYGYTF. Supplemented by reference TRBV2 and TRBJ1-2, the full variable domain reads EPEVTQTPSHQVTQMGQEVILRCVPISNHLYFYWYRQILGQKVEFLVSFYNNEISEKSEIFDDQFSVERPDGSNFTLKIRSTKLEDSAMYFCASSQAERLYGYTFGSGTRLTVV.